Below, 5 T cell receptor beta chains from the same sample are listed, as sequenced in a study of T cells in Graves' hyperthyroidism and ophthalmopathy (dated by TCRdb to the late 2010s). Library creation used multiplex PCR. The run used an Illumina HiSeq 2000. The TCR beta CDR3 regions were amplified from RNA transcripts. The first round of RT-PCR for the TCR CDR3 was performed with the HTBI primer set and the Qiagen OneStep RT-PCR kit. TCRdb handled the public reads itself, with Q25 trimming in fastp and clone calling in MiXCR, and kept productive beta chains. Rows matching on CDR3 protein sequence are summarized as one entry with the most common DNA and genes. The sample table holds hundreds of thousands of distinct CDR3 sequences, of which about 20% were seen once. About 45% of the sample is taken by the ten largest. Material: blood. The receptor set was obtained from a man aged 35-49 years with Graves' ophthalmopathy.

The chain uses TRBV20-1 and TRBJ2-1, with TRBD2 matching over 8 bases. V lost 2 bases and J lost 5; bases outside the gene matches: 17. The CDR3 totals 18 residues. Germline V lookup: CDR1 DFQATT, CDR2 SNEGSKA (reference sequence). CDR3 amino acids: CSARIMRGDGSLNNEQFF. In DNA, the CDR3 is TGCAGTGCTAGAATTATGCGGGGGGACGGGAGCCTCAACAATGAGCAGTTCTTC.

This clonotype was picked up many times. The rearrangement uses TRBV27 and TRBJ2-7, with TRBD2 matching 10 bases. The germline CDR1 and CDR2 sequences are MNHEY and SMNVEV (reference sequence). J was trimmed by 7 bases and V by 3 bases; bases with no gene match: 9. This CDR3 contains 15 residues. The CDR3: CASSLWLAGVGEQYF. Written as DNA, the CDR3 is TGTGCCAGCAGTTTGTGGCTAGCGGGAGTAGGTGAGCAGTACTTC.

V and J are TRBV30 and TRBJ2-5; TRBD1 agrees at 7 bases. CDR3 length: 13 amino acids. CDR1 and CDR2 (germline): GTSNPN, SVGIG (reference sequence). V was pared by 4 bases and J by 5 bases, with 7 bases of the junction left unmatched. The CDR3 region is CAWNPGGWETQYF. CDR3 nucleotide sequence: TGTGCCTGGAACCCAGGGGGATGGGAGACCCAGTACTTC. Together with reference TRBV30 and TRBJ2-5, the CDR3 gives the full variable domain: SQTIHQWPATLVQPVGSPLSLECTVEGTSNPNLYWYRQAAGRGLQLLFYSVGIGQISSEVPQNLSASRPQDRQFILSSKKLLLSDSGFYLCAWNPGGWETQYFGPGTRLLVL.

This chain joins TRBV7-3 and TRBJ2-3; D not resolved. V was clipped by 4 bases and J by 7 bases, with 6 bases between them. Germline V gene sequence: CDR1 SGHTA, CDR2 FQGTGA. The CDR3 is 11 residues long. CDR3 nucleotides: TGTGCCAGCAGCTCTAGAAATACGCAGTATTTT. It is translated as CASSSRNTQYF.

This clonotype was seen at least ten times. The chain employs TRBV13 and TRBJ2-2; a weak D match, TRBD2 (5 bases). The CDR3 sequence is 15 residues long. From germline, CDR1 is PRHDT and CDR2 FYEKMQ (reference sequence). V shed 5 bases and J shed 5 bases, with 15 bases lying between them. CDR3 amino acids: CASSRGIGETGELFF. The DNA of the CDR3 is TGTGCCAGCAGCCGAGGGATTGGGGAGACCGGGGAGCTGTTTTTT.